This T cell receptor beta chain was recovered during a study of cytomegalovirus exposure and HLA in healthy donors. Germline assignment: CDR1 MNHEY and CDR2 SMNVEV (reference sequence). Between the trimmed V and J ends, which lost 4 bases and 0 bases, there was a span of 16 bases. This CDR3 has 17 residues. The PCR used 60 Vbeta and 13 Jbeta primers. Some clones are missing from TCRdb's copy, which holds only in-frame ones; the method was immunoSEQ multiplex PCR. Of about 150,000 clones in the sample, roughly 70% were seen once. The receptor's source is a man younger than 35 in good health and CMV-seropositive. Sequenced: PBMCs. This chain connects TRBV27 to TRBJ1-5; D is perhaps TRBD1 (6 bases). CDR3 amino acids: CASSSSGTHYSNQPQHF. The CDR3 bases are TGTGCCAGCAGTTCTTCCGGGACACATTATAGCAATCAGCCCCAGCATTTT.